Below, one T cell receptor (beta chain) is given with its context. As yet, its antigen is unknown. This entry comes from a study of shared clonotypes between healthy human individuals. Study results and caveats: For naive CD4 cells, roughly 5% of clonotypes were shared across a handful of donors.

The germline CDR1 and CDR2 sequences are SEHNR and FQNEAQ (reference sequence). There are 15 residues in the CDR3. V dropped 5 bases and J dropped 0 bases, with 13 bases sitting between them. CD4+ cells were split into CD45RA+ naive and CD45RA-negative memory subsets. Study processing details: With immunoSEQ giving junction-only sequences and no quality scores, filtering differed. Generated by immunoSEQ multiplex PCR, the TCRdb table keeps only in-frame clones and is missing some. That table is the source of V, J and clone size, and D and trimming were worked out from the DNA. Of 170,000 or so clones in the sample, around 63% were seen once.

Sequenced: memory CD4+ T cells sorted from blood. Subset given: CD45RA-negative fraction. The V gene is TRBV7-9, the J gene TRBJ1-1; D uncertain. This TCR derives from a man aged 25-45 years in good health. The CDR3: CASSPARPMNTEAFF. CDR3 sequence (DNA): TGTGCCAGCAGCCCGGCCCGCCCCATGAACACTGAAGCTTTCTTT.